This TCR beta chain was captured in a study of T cell repertoires in cytomegalovirus infection. Across the whole study: Public TCR beta signatures were indicative of both CMV infection and a matching HLA type.

With regard to this clonotype: Its antigen is as yet unknown.

TCRdb re-derived calls from the reads in MiXCR, one entry per CDR3 protein. The table has nearly 450,000 distinct CDR3 sequences, 25% to 40% seen once; the top ten hold about 13%. General study points: CMV-specific HLA-C-restricted TCR beta clonotypes dominated the ex vivo response.

The sample taken for sequencing was PBMCs. The clonotype originates from a human donor in good health (CMV status not recorded). Some clones in this sample may be carry-over from other donors' samples.

The CDR3 nucleotides read TGTGCCAGCAGCTTACTCTTAGCACAAGGCGTCGAAGATACGCAGTATTTT. Protein sequence: CASSLLLAQGVEDTQYF. The chain joins TRBV7-8 to TRBJ2-3, with D hard to call. This CDR3 has 17 amino acids. CDR1 is SGHVS and CDR2 is FQNEAQ in the germline V gene. Between the trimmed V and J ends, which lost 2 bases and 5 bases, there was a span of 20 bases. Combining the CDR3 with reference TRBV7-8 and TRBJ2-3 gives the whole variable domain GAGVSQSPRYKVAKRGQDVALRCDPISGHVSLFWYQQALGQGPEFLTYFQNEAQLDKSGLPSDRFFAERPEGSVSTLKIQRTQQEDSAVYLCASSLLLAQGVEDTQYFGPGTRLTVL.